A selection of T cell receptor beta chains follows, all from one sample in a study of radiotherapy plus CTLA-4 blockade in lung cancer. Sequenced by immunoSEQ multiplex PCR; TCRdb stores in-frame clones only, minus some. The sample includes roughly 85,000 clones, 85% to 90% of them seen just once. This material consisted of peripheral blood, taken from a patient treated with radiotherapy plus ipilimumab. These receptors all come from a human donor with non-small cell lung cancer that progressed on radiotherapy plus ipilimumab. The CDR3 runs from the conserved cysteine through the conserved F or W. The D gene is left open where the match is weak. Only part of the rows carry a size: once, few, many, or a class if the clone is expanded.

TRBV5-1,few,TRBJ1-4,.,CASSSTVGGPGGKLFF,TGCGCCAGCAGCTCAACGGTCGGGGGCCCCGGGGGAAAACTGTTTTTT
TRBV14,few,TRBJ2-2,.,CASSQVDGGTGELFF,TGTGCCAGCAGCCAGGTAGACGGAGGCACCGGGGAGCTGTTTTTT
TRBV28,.,TRBJ1-3,.,CASSSQPGQSSSGNTIYF,TGTGCCAGCAGTTCCCAACCGGGACAATCGAGCTCTGGAAACACCATATATTTT
TRBV2,.,TRBJ2-7,.,CASSEADGPYEQYF,TGTGCCAGCAGTGAAGCGGACGGGCCCTACGAGCAGTACTTC
TRBV5-4,once,TRBJ1-4,TRBD1,CASSSRTGANEKLFF,TGTGCCAGCAGCTCCCGGACAGGGGCTAATGAAAAACTGTTTTTT
TRBV28,.,TRBJ1-4,.,CATNWADEKLFF,TGTGCCACGAACTGGGCCGATGAAAAACTGTTTTTT
TRBV4-3,.,TRBJ2-3,.,CASSQRGQITDTQYF,TGCGCCAGCAGCCAAAGAGGACAAATCACAGATACGCAGTATTTT
TRBV18,.,TRBJ2-1,TRBD2,CASSPPARGGNEQFF,TGTGCCAGCTCACCACCGGCTCGGGGGGGTAATGAGCAGTTCTTC
TRBV6-1,.,TRBJ1-3,.,CASSGSWTKPGNTIYF,TGTGCCAGCAGTGGTTCTTGGACAAAGCCTGGAAACACCATATATTTT
TRBV19,.,TRBJ1-5,TRBD1,CASRTGTGDQPQHF,TGTGCCAGTAGAACCGGGACAGGGGATCAGCCCCAGCATTTT
TRBV11-3,.,TRBJ2-6,.,CASSLGASGANVLTF,TGTGCCAGCAGCCTGGGGGCCTCTGGGGCCAACGTCCTGACTTTC
TRBV9,.,TRBJ1-6,.,CASSVEGPGGSPLHF,TGTGCCAGCAGCGTAGAGGGACCTGGAGGTTCACCCCTCCACTTT
TRBV11-3,.,TRBJ2-5,TRBD1,CASSLSGTGGAETQYF,TGTGCCAGCAGCTTATCCGGGACAGGGGGCGCAGAGACCCAGTACTTC
TRBV6-1,.,TRBJ2-1,.,CASRPGGGFNEQFF,TGTGCCAGCCGGCCAGGGGGGGGGTTCAATGAGCAGTTCTTC
TRBV7-9,once,TRBJ1-2,.,CASSPAVGASLGGYTF,TGTGCCAGCAGCCCGGCGGTTGGAGCCAGCCTTGGGGGCTACACCTTC
TRBV6-6,once,TRBJ1-2,.,CASSYRQGDGYTF,TGTGCCAGCAGTTACAGGCAGGGTGACGGCTACACCTTC
TRBV5-1,.,TRBJ1-2,TRBD1,CASSRLQGADGYTF,TGCGCCAGCAGCCGTCTCCAGGGGGCGGATGGCTACACCTTC